Shown below are 12 T cell receptor beta chains from a single sample sequenced in a study of T cell repertoires in cytomegalovirus infection. TCRdb itself ran the reads through MiXCR, one entry per CDR3 protein. The sample has some 920,000 distinct CDR3 sequences, roughly 30% seen once. These receptors' targets are unknown. The material was cultured CD8+ T cells from PBMCs, obtained from culture after CMV antigen stimulation. The receptors were gathered from a human donor in good health (CMV status not recorded). Some clones in this sample may be carry-over from other donors' samples.

This clonotype was seen a few times. DNA of the CDR3: TGTGCCAGCAGCCATGACTGGGGAACGGCTGAAGCTTTCTTT. It encodes CASSHDWGTAEAFF. The rearrangement uses TRBV7-9 and TRBJ1-1, with unresolved D. Per the germline V gene, CDR1 is SEHNR and CDR2 is FQNEAQ (reference sequence). The CDR3 has 14 residues. V shed 5 bases and J shed 6 bases, with 16 bases lying between them.

This clonotype has a handful of counts. This chain links TRBV12-3 or TRBV12-4 with TRBJ1-6, with D perhaps matching TRBD1 (5 bases). The CDR3 consists of 14 residues. Trimming removed 10 bases at V and 6 bases at J, with 16 bases between. The CDR3 spells CAITEGQSNSPLHF. CDR3 in DNA: TGTGCCATCACTGAGGGGCAGTCTAATTCACCCCTCCACTTT.

This clonotype was observed many times. V is TRBV7-2 and J is TRBJ2-3, with 8 bases aligning to TRBD2. The CDR3 consists of 17 residues. The V and J ends lost 7 bases and 3 bases, in that order; junction bases with no gene match: 15. CDR1 and CDR2 (germline): SGHTA, FQGNSA. DNA of the CDR3: TGTGCCAGCACCTCCGGCTTGGCGGGGGGAGGAACAGATACGCAGTATTTT. Encoded protein: CASTSGLAGGGTDTQYF. Full variable domain (missing parts from reference TRBV7-2 and TRBJ2-3): GAGVSQSPSNKVTEKGKDVELRCDPISGHTALYWYRQSLGQGLEFLIYFQGNSAPDKSGLPSDRFSAERTGGSVSTLTIQRTQQEDSAVYLCASTSGLAGGGTDTQYFGPGTRLTVL.

This clonotype was seen ten or more times. V and J are TRBV7-8 and TRBJ2-5, with 9 bases fitting TRBD1. Unmatched junction bases numbered 11, after V lost 4 bases and J lost 5 bases. The CDR3 consists of 16 residues. Germline V gives CDR1 SGHVS, CDR2 FQNEAQ. Here the CDR3 DNA reads TGTGCCAGCAGCTCACCATCCGGGACAGGGAAGGAGACCCAGTACTTC. Residues: CASSSPSGTGKETQYF.

The chain employs TRBV19 and TRBJ1-1, with D unclear. Germline loops: CDR1 LNHDA, CDR2 SQIVND (reference sequence). The germline V and J ends were trimmed by 9 bases and 0 bases, with 11 bases remaining between them. This CDR3 has 13 amino acids. CDR3 sequence: CASLDIMNTEAFF. The DNA for the CDR3 is TGTGCCAGCCTTGACATAATGAACACTGAAGCTTTCTTT.

The CDR3 sequence: CASSLWVSGGAETQYF. CDR3 DNA: TGTGCCAGCAGCTTATGGGTTAGCGGGGGGGCGGAGACCCAGTACTTC. The V and J genes are TRBV7-2 and TRBJ2-5; 11 nucleotides align to TRBD2. Germline V gene sequence: CDR1 SGHTA, CDR2 FQGNSA. The V and J ends lost 2 bases and 5 bases, in that order; junction bases with no gene match: 7. The CDR3 consists of 16 residues. Filled out from reference TRBV7-2 and TRBJ2-5, the complete variable domain reads GAGVSQSPSNKVTEKGKDVELRCDPISGHTALYWYRQSLGQGLEFLIYFQGNSAPDKSGLPSDRFSAERTGGSVSTLTIQRTQQEDSAVYLCASSLWVSGGAETQYFGPGTRLLVL.

This clonotype came up once. This chain uses TRBV5-1 with TRBJ1-4; weak D call: TRBD1 (5 bases). The CDR3 is 14 residues long. Germline V gene lookup returns CDR1 SGHRS and CDR2 YFSETQ. The V and J ends lost 4 bases and 4 bases respectively, with 11 bases between them. CDR3 nucleotide sequence: TGCGCCAGCAGCCTGACAGTGGGTAATGAAAAACTGTTTTTT. Translating gives CASSLTVGNEKLFF.

This clonotype was counted a few times. The gene calls are TRBV6-2 or TRBV6-3 and TRBJ1-5; possibly TRBD1 for D (5 bases). V gave up 9 bases and J gave up 7 bases, with 16 bases separating them. CDR1 is MNHEY and CDR2 is SVGEGT in the germline V gene. CDR3 length: 13 amino acids. CDR3 loop: CASPRGVRQPQHF. Here the CDR3 DNA reads TGTGCCAGTCCCAGAGGGGTAAGGCAGCCCCAGCATTTT.

This clonotype was seen more than once but under ten times. CDR3 amino acids: CASSLLGANSYEQYF. CDR3 DNA sequence: TGTGCCAGCAGCTTACTAGGAGCGAACTCCTACGAGCAGTACTTC. The chain carries TRBV13 and TRBJ2-7, with D uncertain. This CDR3 is built from 15 residues. Trimming took off 2 bases at V and 0 bases at J, with 11 bases between the two ends. Germline V gives CDR1 PRHDT, CDR2 FYEKMQ (reference sequence).

J is TRBJ2-4 and V is TRBV13; D remains ambiguous. The CDR3 contains 13 residues. V dropped 6 bases and J dropped 6 bases, with 12 bases sitting between them. Looked up from germline, CDR1 is PRHDT and CDR2 is FYEKMQ (reference sequence). The CDR3 DNA follows: TGTGCCAGCAGTTCGGGCCTCCCAAACATTCAGTACTTC. Translation: CASSSGLPNIQYF.

The gene calls are TRBV27 and TRBJ2-2, with 8 nucleotides matching TRBD1. Trimming at V came to 3 bases and at J to 2 bases, leaving 8 bases not matched to a gene. The CDR3 consists of 17 residues. CDR1 MNHEY and CDR2 SMNVEV come from the germline V gene (reference sequence). CDR3 residues: CASSFVGTGFNTGELFF. The DNA for the CDR3 is TGTGCCAGCAGTTTCGTCGGGACAGGATTCAACACCGGGGAGCTGTTTTTT.

There are a few counts of this clonotype. The CDR3 is CASSQDRPANYGYTF. CDR3 in DNA: TGCGCCAGCAGCCAAGACAGGCCCGCTAACTATGGCTACACCTTC. The chain links TRBV4-1 to TRBJ1-2, with unresolved D. This CDR3 is 15 amino acids long. CDR1 and CDR2 (germline): MGHRA, YSYEKL. Trimming removed 0 bases from V and 0 bases from J, with 8 bases in between.